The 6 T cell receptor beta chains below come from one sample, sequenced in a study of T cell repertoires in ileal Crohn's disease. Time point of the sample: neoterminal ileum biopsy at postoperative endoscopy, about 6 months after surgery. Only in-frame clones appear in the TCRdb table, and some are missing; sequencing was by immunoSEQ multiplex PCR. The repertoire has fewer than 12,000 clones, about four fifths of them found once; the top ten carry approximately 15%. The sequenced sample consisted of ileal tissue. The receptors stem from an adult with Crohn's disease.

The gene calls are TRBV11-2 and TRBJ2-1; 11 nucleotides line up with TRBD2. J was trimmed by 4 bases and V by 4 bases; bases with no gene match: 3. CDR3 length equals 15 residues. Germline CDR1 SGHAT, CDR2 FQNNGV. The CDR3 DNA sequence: TGTGCCAGCAGCTACGGGACTAGCGGTTACAATGAGCAGTTCTTC. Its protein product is CASSYGTSGYNEQFF.

In DNA form, the CDR3 reads TGTGCTAGTGGCCTGCCCCATGGGGGCCCGATGAATGAAAAACTGTTTTTT. It codes for CASGLPHGGPMNEKLFF. V is TRBV12-5 and J is TRBJ1-4, with a tentative D call TRBD1 (6 bases). The CDR3 loop spans 17 amino acids. CDR1 LGHNT and CDR2 FRNRAP come from the germline V gene. Trimming pared 6 bases from V and 5 bases from J, leaving 22 bases between. The full variable domain, completed using reference TRBV12-5 and TRBJ1-4, is DARVTQTPRHKVTEMGQEVTMRCQPILGHNTVFWYRQTMMQGLELLAYFRNRAPLDDSGMPKDRFSAEMPDATLATLKIQPSEPRDSAVYFCASGLPHGGPMNEKLFFGSGTQLSVL.

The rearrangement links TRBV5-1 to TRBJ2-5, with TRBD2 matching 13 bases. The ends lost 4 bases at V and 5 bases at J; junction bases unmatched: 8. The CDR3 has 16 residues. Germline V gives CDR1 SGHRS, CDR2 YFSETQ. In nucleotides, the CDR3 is TGCGCCAGCAGCACCGGACTAGCGGGAGTAGGGGAGACCCAGTACTTC. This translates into CASSTGLAGVGETQYF.

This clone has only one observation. The CDR3 DNA sequence: TGTGCCAGCAGTATAACGGGAGTCATCCGAGAGACCCAGTACTTC. It codes for CASSITGVIRETQYF. V is TRBV6-1 and J is TRBJ2-5, with a weak D call TRBD2 (6 bases). V gave up 5 bases and J gave up 4 bases, with 17 bases separating them. Germline V gene sequence: CDR1 MNHNS, CDR2 SASEGT. CDR3 length: 15 residues.

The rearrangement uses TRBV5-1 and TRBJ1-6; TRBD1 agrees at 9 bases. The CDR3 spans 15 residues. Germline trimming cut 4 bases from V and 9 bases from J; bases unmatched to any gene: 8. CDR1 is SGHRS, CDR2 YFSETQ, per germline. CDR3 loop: CASSATGGEGSPLHF. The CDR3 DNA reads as TGCGCCAGCAGCGCAACAGGGGGCGAGGGTTCACCCCTCCACTTT.

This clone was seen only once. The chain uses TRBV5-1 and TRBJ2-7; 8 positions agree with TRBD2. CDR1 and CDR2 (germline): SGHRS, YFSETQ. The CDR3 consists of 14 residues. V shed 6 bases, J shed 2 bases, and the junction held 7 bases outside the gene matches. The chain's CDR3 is CASNTGGVPYEQYF. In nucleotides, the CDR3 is TGCGCCAGCAATACGGGAGGGGTCCCCTACGAGCAGTACTTC.